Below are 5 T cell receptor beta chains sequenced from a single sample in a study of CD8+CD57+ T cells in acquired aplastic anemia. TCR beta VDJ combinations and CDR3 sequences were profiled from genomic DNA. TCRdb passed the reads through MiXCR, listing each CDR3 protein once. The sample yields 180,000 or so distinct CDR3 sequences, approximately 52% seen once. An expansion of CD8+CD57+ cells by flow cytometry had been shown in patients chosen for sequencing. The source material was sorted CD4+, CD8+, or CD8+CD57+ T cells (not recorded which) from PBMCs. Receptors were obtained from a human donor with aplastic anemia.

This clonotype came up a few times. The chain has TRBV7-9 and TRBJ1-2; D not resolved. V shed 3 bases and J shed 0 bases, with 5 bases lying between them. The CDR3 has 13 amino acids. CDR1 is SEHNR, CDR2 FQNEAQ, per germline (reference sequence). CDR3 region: CASSFMANYGYTF. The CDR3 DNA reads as TGTGCCAGCAGCTTCATGGCTAACTATGGCTACACCTTC.

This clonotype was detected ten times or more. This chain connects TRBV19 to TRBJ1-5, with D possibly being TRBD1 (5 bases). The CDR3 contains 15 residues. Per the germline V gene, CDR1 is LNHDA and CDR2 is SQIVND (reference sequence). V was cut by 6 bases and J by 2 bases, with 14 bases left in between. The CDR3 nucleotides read TGTGCCAGTAGATCACCGGGACGGCGCAATCAGCCCCAGCATTTT. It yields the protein CASRSPGRRNQPQHF.

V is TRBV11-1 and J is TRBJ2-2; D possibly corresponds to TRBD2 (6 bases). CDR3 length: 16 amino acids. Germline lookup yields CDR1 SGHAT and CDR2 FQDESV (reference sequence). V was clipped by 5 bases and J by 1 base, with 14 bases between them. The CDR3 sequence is CASSPRDFKNTGELFF. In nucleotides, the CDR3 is TGTGCCAGCAGCCCAAGGGACTTCAAGAACACCGGGGAGCTGTTTTTT.

CDR3 nucleotides: TGTGCCAGCAGCTTAGAGGGTCCCTGGACAGGGGACTACGAGCAGTACTTC. Protein sequence: CASSLEGPWTGDYEQYF. The rearrangement uses TRBV7-8 and TRBJ2-7; 9 bases line up with TRBD1. The CDR3 loop spans 17 amino acids. Per the germline V gene, CDR1 is SGHVS and CDR2 is FQNEAQ. Trimming at V came to 1 base and at J to 3 bases, leaving 10 bases not matched to a gene.

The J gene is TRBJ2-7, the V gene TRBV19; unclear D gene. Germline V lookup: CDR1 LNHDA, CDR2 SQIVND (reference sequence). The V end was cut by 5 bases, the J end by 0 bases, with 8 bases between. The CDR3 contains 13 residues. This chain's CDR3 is CASSRRSSYEQYF. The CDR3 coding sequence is TGTGCCAGTAGTCGTCGCAGCTCCTACGAGCAGTACTTC. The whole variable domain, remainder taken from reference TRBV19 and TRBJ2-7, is DGGITQSPKYLFRKEGQNVTLSCEQNLNHDAMYWYRQDPGQGLRLIYYSQIVNDFQKGDIAEGYSVSREKKESFPLTVTSAQKNPTAFYLCASSRRSSYEQYFGPGTRLTVT.